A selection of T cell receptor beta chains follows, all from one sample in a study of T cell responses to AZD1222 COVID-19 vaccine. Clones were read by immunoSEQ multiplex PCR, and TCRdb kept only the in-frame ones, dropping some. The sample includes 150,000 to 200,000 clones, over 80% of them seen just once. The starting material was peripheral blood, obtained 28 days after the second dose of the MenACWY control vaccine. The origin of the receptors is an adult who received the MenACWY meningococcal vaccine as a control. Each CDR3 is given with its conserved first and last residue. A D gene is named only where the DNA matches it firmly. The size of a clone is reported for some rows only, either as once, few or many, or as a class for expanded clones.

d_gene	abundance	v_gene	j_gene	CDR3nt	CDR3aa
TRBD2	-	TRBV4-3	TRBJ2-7	TGCGCCAGCAGCCAGCTAGCGGGACTCTACGAGCAGTACTTC	CASSQLAGLYEQYF
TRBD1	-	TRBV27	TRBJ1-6	TGTGCCAGCAGTTCCGACAGGGGAGGATCACCCCTCCACTTT	CASSSDRGGSPLHF
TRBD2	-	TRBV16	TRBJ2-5	TGTGCCAGCATCGGACTAGCGGGAGGTGGGAAGACCCAGTACTTC	CASIGLAGGGKTQYF
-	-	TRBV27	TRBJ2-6	TGTGCCAGCAGTTTAAGGGAGGTTCTGGGGGCCAACGTCCTGACTTTC	CASSLREVLGANVLTF
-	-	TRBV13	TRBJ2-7	TGTGCCAGCAGCTTACCTGGACAGAACTACGAGCAGTACTTC	CASSLPGQNYEQYF
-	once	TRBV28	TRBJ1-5	TGTGCCAGCAGACCCCTAGGAGTACAGCCCCAGCATTTT	CASRPLGVQPQHF
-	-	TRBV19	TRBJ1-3	TGTGCCAGTATCCCAGGGCCGGGAACGTACGGAAACACCATATATTTT	CASIPGPGTYGNTIYF
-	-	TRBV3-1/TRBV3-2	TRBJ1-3	TGTGCCAGCAGCCAAGATCCCGGGTTCTCTGGAAACACCATATATTTT	CASSQDPGFSGNTIYF
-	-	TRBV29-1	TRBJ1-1	TGCAGCGTTGAAACGGCGAACACTGAAGCTTTCTTT	CSVETANTEAFF
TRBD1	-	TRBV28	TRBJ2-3	TGTGCCAGCAGTCACAGGGGATCGAGCCCAGATACGCAGTATTTT	CASSHRGSSPDTQYF
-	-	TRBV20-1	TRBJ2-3	TGCAGTGGACTAGGGGGGGGTACGCAGTATTTT	CSGLGGGTQYF
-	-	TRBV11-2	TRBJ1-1	TGTGCCAGCAGCCCCACGGTTCGGGACACTGAAGCTTTCTTT	CASSPTVRDTEAFF
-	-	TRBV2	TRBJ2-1	TGTGCCAGCAGTCCAGGGTGGAGGGACGGCTACAATGAGCAGTTCTTC	CASSPGWRDGYNEQFF
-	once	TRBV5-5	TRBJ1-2	TGTGCCAGCAGCTTGTCTTGGGGGGCGGCGAACTATGGCTACACCTTC	CASSLSWGAANYGYTF
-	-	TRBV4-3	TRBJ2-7	TGCGCCAGCAGCCAAGAAGAAGGGAAAAACCCCTACGAGCAGTACTTC	CASSQEEGKNPYEQYF
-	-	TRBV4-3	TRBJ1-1	TGCGCCAGCAGCCAGCAGGACGGAACAAACACTGAAGCTTTCTTT	CASSQQDGTNTEAFF
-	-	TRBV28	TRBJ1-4	TGTGCCAGCAGTTTATTCCCCGGACGTCATAATGAAAAACTGTTTTTT	CASSLFPGRHNEKLFF
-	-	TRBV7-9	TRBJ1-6	TGTGCCAGCAGTTCGGGACTCTCGAATTCACCCCTCCACTTT	CASSSGLSNSPLHF
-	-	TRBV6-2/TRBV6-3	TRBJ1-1	TGTGCCAGCAGTTACCCAGGGGAGGCGACTGAAGCTTTCTTT	CASSYPGEATEAFF
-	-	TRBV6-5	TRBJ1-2	TGTGCCAGCAGCCACTCGACAGATCCAAACTATGGCTACACCTTC	CASSHSTDPNYGYTF
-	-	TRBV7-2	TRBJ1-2	TGTGCCAGCAGCTCCCAGACATATGGCTACACCTTC	CASSSQTYGYTF
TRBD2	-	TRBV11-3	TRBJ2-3	TGTGCCAGCAGCTTAAAACGAAGGACTAGCGGGAGGGGCGATACGCAGTATTTT	CASSLKRRTSGRGDTQYF
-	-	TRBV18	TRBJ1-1	TGTGCCAGCTCAGGGACTGAGGACACTGAAGCTTTCTTT	CASSGTEDTEAFF